This T cell receptor (beta chain) is from a study of blood T cell repertoires in COVID-19. Study details: The cDNA or gDNA used as material had been derived from T cells, B-cell-depleted T cells, or PBMCs.

This clone was observed a handful of times. This CDR3 region has 14 residues. The V gene end was trimmed by 6 bases and the J gene end by 8 bases; junction bases not matched to a gene: 15. Per the germline V gene, CDR1 is GTSNPN and CDR2 is SVGIG (reference sequence). Data came from immunoSEQ multiplex PCR; TCRdb stores just in-frame clones and leaves some out. The sample consists of some 140,000 clones, roughly 85% of them appearing once. Sequenced material: peripheral blood. This chain connects TRBV30 to TRBJ1-2; 7 bases are a match to TRBD1. The TCR was taken from a man aged 55 to 70 with acute or convalescent COVID-19. CDR3 sequence: CACSGVRTGRGYTF. The DNA for the CDR3 is TGTGCCTGCTCGGGGGTTCGGACAGGTCGGGGCTACACCTTC.